The 10 T cell receptor beta chains reported below all come from one sample, sequenced in a study of T cell responses to AZD1222 COVID-19 vaccine. Produced via immunoSEQ multiplex PCR; TCRdb's table is partial and in-frame only. Counted here are some 120,000 clones, 80% to 90% occurring once; the ten biggest clones make up 11%. The starting material was peripheral blood, obtained on day 0 of MenACWY control vaccination. The receptor source for this set is an adult in good health.

J is TRBJ2-3 and V is TRBV7-7; tentative D call: TRBD2 (7 bases). Trimming removed 5 bases at V and 2 bases at J, with 20 bases between. CDR3 length equals 17 residues. Germline V CDR1 and CDR2: SSHAT, FNYEAQ (reference sequence). CDR3 nucleotides: TGTGCCAGCAGCCGCGGGGGCGCGGGACTTTTCACAGATACGCAGTATTTT. It is translated as CASSRGGAGLFTDTQYF.

Here the CDR3 DNA reads TGTGCCAGCAGCTCAAGTGCGAACACCGGGGAGCTGTTTTTT. Its translation: CASSSSANTGELFF. The rearrangement uses TRBV7-3 and TRBJ2-2; D uncertain. This CDR3 has 14 residues. V lost 4 bases and J 0 bases, leaving 6 bases between the germline ends. Germline V lookup: CDR1 SGHTA, CDR2 FQGTGA.

The chain has TRBV24-1 and TRBJ2-7, with a tentative D call TRBD1 (6 bases). Germline V gives CDR1 KGHDR, CDR2 SFDVKD. The CDR3 sequence is 15 residues long. Trimming cost V 1 base and J 3 bases, with 12 bases left between them. The CDR3 DNA reads as TGTGCCACCAGTGATTTCAGAGGCAGGGGCTACGAGCAGTACTTC. It encodes CATSDFRGRGYEQYF.

The chain uses TRBV10-3 and TRBJ2-7; D not certain. Deletions cut 4 bases from V and 2 bases from J, with 12 bases between. The CDR3 has 14 residues. Germline V gives CDR1 ENHRY, CDR2 SYGVKD. The CDR3 DNA is TGTGCCATCAGTGGGCGTAGTAGTACCTACGAGCAGTACTTC. It is translated as CAISGRSSTYEQYF.

CDR3 in amino acids: CASSATGGEQYF. In DNA, the CDR3 is TGTGCCAGCTCAGCGACAGGGGGCGAGCAGTACTTC. The chain links TRBV18 to TRBJ2-7; 9 nucleotides match TRBD1. CDR1 and CDR2 (germline): KGHSH, LQKENI. Unmatched junction bases numbered 2, after V lost 5 bases and J lost 6 bases. The CDR3 totals 12 residues.

This chain connects TRBV27 to TRBJ1-5; D ambiguous. The germline V and J ends were trimmed by 2 bases and 4 bases, with 9 bases remaining between them. Germline assignment: CDR1 MNHEY and CDR2 SMNVEV (reference sequence). CDR3 length equals 14 residues. CDR3 sequence (DNA): TGTGCCAGCAGTTTAGATGGGATTAATCAGCCCCAGCATTTT. Translation: CASSLDGINQPQHF.

The DNA for the CDR3 is TGTGCCAGCGTATACGGGGACTTCGGAGCTTTCTTT. Amino acids: CASVYGDFGAFF. The V and J genes are TRBV12-3 or TRBV12-4 and TRBJ1-1; D possibly corresponds to TRBD1 (5 bases). The CDR3 loop spans 12 amino acids. V was shortened by 8 bases and J by 10 bases, with 17 bases between the two germline ends.

The chain has TRBV7-9 and TRBJ1-3; D uncertain. Trimming removed 2 bases from V and 3 bases from J, with 5 bases in between. Germline V gene data show CDR1 as SEHNR and CDR2 as FQNEAQ (reference sequence). The CDR3 has 13 amino acids. CDR3 bases: TGTGCCAGCAGCTTAAGTGTTGGAAACACCATATATTTT. Amino acid sequence: CASSLSVGNTIYF.

The V and J genes are TRBV30 and TRBJ2-3; 8 bases align to TRBD2. With V trimmed by 8 bases and J by 0 bases, 13 bases remained unmatched. The V gene's germline CDR1 is GTSNPN and CDR2 SVGIG (reference sequence). The CDR3 sequence is 16 residues long. CDR3 amino acids: CATVAGGTTSTDTQYF. CDR3 coding DNA: TGTGCCACCGTGGCGGGAGGTACCACTAGCACAGATACGCAGTATTTT.

There are a few counts of this clone. This chain joins TRBV12-3 or TRBV12-4 and TRBJ2-3; D remains ambiguous. CDR3 length equals 12 residues. V lost 3 bases to trimming and J lost 4 bases, with 5 bases between them. The CDR3, as DNA: TGTGCCAGCAGTTTTTTATCAGATACGCAGTATTTT. Amino acids: CASSFLSDTQYF.